The text below deals with one TCR beta chain. Its antigen is undetermined. Profiled with immunoSEQ multiplex PCR; TCRdb holds only in-frame clones, not every one. The table shows approximately 54,000 clones, with about 82% occurring only once. This sample's time point: baseline, week 1 (first vaccination visit). Regarding treatment: pre-vaccination baseline after standard-of-care therapy. Each tumor in the donors was a new WHO grade 3 or 4 astrocytoma, IDH1-mutant and ATRX-lost. This entry is derived from a study of a mutant IDH1 vaccine in newly diagnosed glioma. Study-wide background: Those enrolled had earlier been treated with radiotherapy, temozolomide, or both, mostly both. Study findings and constraints: Pseudoprogression looked unconnected to shifts in top peripheral T cell clonotypes.

With 5 bases removed from V and 4 bases from J, the gap between germline ends came to 8 bases. The CDR3 length is 12 residues. Germline V CDR1 and CDR2: MNHEY, SVGAGI. The V and J genes are TRBV6-5 and TRBJ1-1, with D possibly TRBD1 on 5 matching bases. The starting material was PBMCs, obtained from a glioma patient treated with radiotherapy, temozolomide or both. This receptor was taken from a man younger than 35 with glioma. The CDR3 spells CASSRGFTEAFF. The DNA of the CDR3 is TGTGCCAGCAGTCGGGGCTTCACTGAAGCTTTCTTT.